This entry concerns a single TCR beta chain. The record originates from a study of blood T cell repertoires in COVID-19. As handled by the study authors: It was from reference gene primer amplification that nucleated cell counts were estimated. Sequencing used immunoSEQ multiplex PCR; TCRdb keeps in-frame clones, though not all of them. V, J and clone size derive from that table, while D and trimming were established from the DNA sequence. The sample has approximately 110,000 clones, approximately 84% seen once. With 3 bases removed from V and 6 bases from J, the gap between germline ends came to 16 bases. Germline V gene sequence: CDR1 KGHDR, CDR2 SFDVKD. This CDR3 comprises 15 residues.

The sequence was obtained from a human donor in a cohort sampled during active COVID-19. Specimen: peripheral blood. The chain combines TRBV24-1 with TRBJ1-2, with D possibly matching TRBD1 (6 bases). This CDR3 is CATSDGRGAGHGYTF. CDR3 nucleotides: TGTGCCACCAGTGATGGGAGGGGGGCCGGCCATGGCTACACCTTC.